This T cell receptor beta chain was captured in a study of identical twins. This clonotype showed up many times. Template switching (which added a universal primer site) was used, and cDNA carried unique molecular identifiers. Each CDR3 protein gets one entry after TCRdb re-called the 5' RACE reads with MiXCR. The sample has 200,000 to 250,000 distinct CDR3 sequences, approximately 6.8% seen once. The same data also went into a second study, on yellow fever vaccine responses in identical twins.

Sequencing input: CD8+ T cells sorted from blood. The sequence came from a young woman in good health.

The CDR3 here is CSGLDTIVLQFF. The CDR3 bases are TGCAGCGGGCTGGATACCATAGTCTTGCAGTTCTTC. V and J are TRBV29-1 and TRBJ2-1; D ambiguous. CDR3 size: 12 residues. Germline assignment: CDR1 SQVTM and CDR2 ANQGSEA. The V and J ends lost 7 bases and 12 bases respectively, with 19 bases between them.